Listed below are T cell receptor beta chains from one sample, sequenced in a study of response to subunit inactivated influenza vaccine. MiXCR, applied by TCRdb to the RT-PCR reads, yields one record per CDR3 protein. The table lists 650,000 to 800,000 distinct CDR3 sequences, around 20% of them singletons, with roughly 10% in the top ten. The sample consisted of PBMCs from blood, taken about 5 days after vaccination. Receptor source: a man aged 45-60 years who received an inactivated influenza vaccine. CDR3s include the opening cysteine and the closing phenylalanine or tryptophan. A D gene is named only where the DNA matches it firmly. Part of the rows lack a size; the others show once, few, many or a class for expanded clones.

v_gene,abundance,j_gene,d_gene,CDR3nt,CDR3aa
TRBV24-1,many,TRBJ2-2,NA,TGTGCCACCGGATGGGGGACCGAGAACACCGGGGAGCTGTTTTTT,CATGWGTENTGELFF
TRBV2,NA,TRBJ1-6,TRBD1,TGTGCCAGCAGTGCGGAGGCCCGCATCCCATACAGGGGTTCACCCCTCCACTTT,CASSAEARIPYRGSPLHF
TRBV15,NA,TRBJ1-6,TRBD1,TGTGCCACCAGATACTCCGGGACAGTCAGTTCACCCCTCCACTTT,CATRYSGTVSSPLHF
TRBV6-2/TRBV6-3,NA,TRBJ2-3,NA,TGTGCCAGCAGCCCGCAGCGAACAGGAACAGATACGCAGTATTTT,CASSPQRTGTDTQYF
TRBV30,NA,TRBJ1-3,NA,TGTGCCTGGAGTGACCTTCACTCTGGAAACACCATATATTTT,CAWSDLHSGNTIYF
TRBV4-1,many,TRBJ2-2,TRBD1,TGCGCCAGCAGCCCGAGACAGGGAGATGGGGAGCTGTTTTTT,CASSPRQGDGELFF
TRBV7-2,few,TRBJ2-1,NA,TGTGCCAGCAGCCAGGGTCCCCTCTACAATGAGCAGTTCTTC,CASSQGPLYNEQFF
TRBV19,few,TRBJ2-7,TRBD1,TGTGCCAGTAGTGCCGAGACAGGGTCCGGCGAGCAGTACTTC,CASSAETGSGEQYF
TRBV18,many,TRBJ2-5,NA,TGTGCCAGCTCAGATGTCCGGGAGACCCAGTACTTC,CASSDVRETQYF
TRBV6-5,NA,TRBJ2-7,NA,TGTGCCAGCAGCCACTCCGACACTTACTCCTACGAGCAGTACTTC,CASSHSDTYSYEQYF
TRBV12-3/TRBV12-4,NA,TRBJ2-5,TRBD2,TGTGCCAGCAGTAAAGCGGGGGGGCTTTCGGAGACCCAGTACTTC,CASSKAGGLSETQYF
TRBV7-2,NA,TRBJ1-3,NA,TGTGCCAGCAGCCCGAGTGTCTCGCGCGGAAACACCATATATTTT,CASSPSVSRGNTIYF